This T cell receptor beta chain was identified during a study of tumor and adjacent non-tumor tissue in lung cancer. Across the whole study: Aged about 31 to 85 years, patients included more than nine men and about five women with stage I to III disease.

No cell sorting was done before RNA was extracted from the tissue. Between August and November 2014, newly diagnosed, chemotherapy-naive lung cancer patients underwent thoracic surgery in China. As to this clonotype: Sequence at one end of the junction differs from germline and may be a read error.

The CDR3 is 14 amino acids. Germline-derived CDR1 and CDR2 are MNHNS and SASEGT. The library came from three nested PCR rounds adapted from ARM-PCR protocols. TCRdb passed the multiplex PCR reads through MiXCR, listing each CDR3 protein once. The sample comprises more than 75,000 distinct CDR3 sequences, 65% to 90% of which are singletons, and roughly 14% rests with the top ten. The sequence was collected from a woman aged 45-59 years with non-small cell lung cancer. Sample: lung tumor tissue. The chain carries TRBV6-1 and TRBJ1-5, with D unresolved. DNA for the CDR3: TGTACCAGCAGTGTTGTGGTGCCCAATCAGCCCCAGCAGTTT. Translation gives CTSSVVVPNQPQQF.